This T cell receptor (beta chain) derives from a study of T cells in Graves' hyperthyroidism and ophthalmopathy. RNA transcripts yielded amplified TCR beta CDR3 regions. TCR CDR3 underwent first-round RT-PCR with the HTBI primer set. TCRdb reprocessed the multiplex PCR reads via MiXCR and lists one record per CDR3 protein. The profile shows a few hundred thousand distinct CDR3 sequences, around 16% of them singletons. V was shortened by 5 bases and J by 0 bases, with 11 bases between the two germline ends. CDR1 is MNHEY, CDR2 SVGEGT, per germline. This CDR3 is built from 15 residues. This chain links TRBV6-2 or TRBV6-3 with TRBJ1-5; TRBD1 is a possible D gene (5 bases). The specimen sequenced was blood. This TCR came from a woman aged 18-29 years with Graves' hyperthyroidism that later progressed to Graves' ophthalmopathy. CDR3 nucleotide sequence: TGTGCCAGCAGTGAAGGGGCCTATAGCAATCAGCCCCAGCATTTT. Translated: CASSEGAYSNQPQHF.